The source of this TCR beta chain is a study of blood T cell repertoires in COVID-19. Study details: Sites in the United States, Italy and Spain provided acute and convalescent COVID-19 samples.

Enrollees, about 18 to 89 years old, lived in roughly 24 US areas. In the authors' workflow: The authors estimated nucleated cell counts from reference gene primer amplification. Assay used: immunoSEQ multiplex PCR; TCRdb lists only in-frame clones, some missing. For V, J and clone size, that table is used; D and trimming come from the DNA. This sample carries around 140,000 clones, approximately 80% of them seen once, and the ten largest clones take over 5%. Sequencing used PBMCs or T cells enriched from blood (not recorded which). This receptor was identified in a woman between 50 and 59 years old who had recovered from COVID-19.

CDR3 nucleotides: TGTGCCAGCAGCTTAGTTGGACGACTAGCGGGGAACTACGAGCAGTACTTC. The encoded protein is CASSLVGRLAGNYEQYF. The chain links TRBV11-2 to TRBJ2-7; TRBD2 matches at 11 bases. Trimming cost V 1 base and J 3 bases; bases outside gene matches: 8. CDR1 and CDR2 (germline): SGHAT, FQNNGV. There are 17 residues in the CDR3.